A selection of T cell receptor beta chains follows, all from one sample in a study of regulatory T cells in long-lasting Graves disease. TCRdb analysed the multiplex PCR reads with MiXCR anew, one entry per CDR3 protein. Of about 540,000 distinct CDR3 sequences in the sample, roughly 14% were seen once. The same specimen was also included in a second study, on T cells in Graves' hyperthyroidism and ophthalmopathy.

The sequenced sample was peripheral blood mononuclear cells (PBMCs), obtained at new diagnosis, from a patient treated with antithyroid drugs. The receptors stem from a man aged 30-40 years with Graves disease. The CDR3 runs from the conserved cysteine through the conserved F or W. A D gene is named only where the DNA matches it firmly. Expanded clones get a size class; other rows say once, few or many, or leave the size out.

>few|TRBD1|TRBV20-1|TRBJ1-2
TGCAGTGCTAGAGATCCCACAGGGGCCTATGGCTACACCTTC
CSARDPTGAYGYTF
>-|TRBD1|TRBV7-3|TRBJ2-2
TGTGCCAGCAGCCCACAGACAGGGCCCGGGGAGCTGTTTTTT
CASSPQTGPGELFF
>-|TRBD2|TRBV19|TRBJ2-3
TGTGCCAGTAGTATATGGGGGACTAGCGGGAGTGATACGCAGTATTTT
CASSIWGTSGSDTQYF
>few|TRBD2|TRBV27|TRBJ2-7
TGTGCCAGCGCTATAGCGGGGGGTTTCTACGAGCAGTACTTC
CASAIAGGFYEQYF
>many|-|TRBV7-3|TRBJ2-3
TGTGCCAGCAGCCCCGGTGGGGGTACGCAGTATTTT
CASSPGGGTQYF
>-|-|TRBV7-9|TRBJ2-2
TGTGCCAGCAGCCCCGCTGAGATTACCGGGGAGCTGTTTTTT
CASSPAEITGELFF
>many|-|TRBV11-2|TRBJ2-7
TGTGCCAGCAGCTACCGACAGCTTTCCTACGAGCAGTACTTC
CASSYRQLSYEQYF
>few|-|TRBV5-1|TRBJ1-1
TGCGCCAGCAGCCCTGGGTGGGCCGGGGGGAACACTGAAGCTTTCTTT
CASSPGWAGGNTEAFF
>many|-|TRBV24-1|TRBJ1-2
TGTGCCACCAGTGATTCGGGCAGGGGCTGGAGCTACACCTTC
CATSDSGRGWSYTF
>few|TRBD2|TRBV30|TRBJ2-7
TGTGCCTGGACGGGCGGGAGCTCCTACGAGCAGTACTTC
CAWTGGSSYEQYF
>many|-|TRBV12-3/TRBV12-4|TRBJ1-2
TGTGCCAGCAGCCCCCCCAGCCGTAACTATGGCTACACCTTC
CASSPPSRNYGYTF
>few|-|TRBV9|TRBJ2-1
TGTGCCAGCAGCGTAGAGGGGGGTGACTACAATGAGCAGTTCTTC
CASSVEGGDYNEQFF
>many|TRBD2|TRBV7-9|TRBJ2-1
TGTGCCAGCAGCTTAGCCCTAGCGGTATACAATGAGCAGTTCTTC
CASSLALAVYNEQFF
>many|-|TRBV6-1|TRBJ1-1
TGTGCCAGCACTGGACCCCGAAGTGGGGCTTTCTTT
CASTGPRSGAFF
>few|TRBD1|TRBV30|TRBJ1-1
TGTGCCTGGAGTGTGTCAGGGGGGAGGCTCATTAACACTGAAGCTTTCTTT
CAWSVSGGRLINTEAFF
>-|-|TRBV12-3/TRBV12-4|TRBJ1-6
TGTGCCAGCAGTTTGGGAGGGGCGGGTAATTCACCCCTCCACTTT
CASSLGGAGNSPLHF
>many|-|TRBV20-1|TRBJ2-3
TGCAGTGCTAGAGGGGGAAGGAGTGATACGCAGTATTTT
CSARGGRSDTQYF
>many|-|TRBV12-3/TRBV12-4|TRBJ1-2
TGTGCCAGCAGTTCCAGGGGAGGCTACACCTTC
CASSSRGGYTF
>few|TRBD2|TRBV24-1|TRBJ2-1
TGTGCCACCAGTGAGCAGAGCGGGGCCTCCTACAATGAGCAGTTCTTC
CATSEQSGASYNEQFF
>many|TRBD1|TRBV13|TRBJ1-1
TGTGCCAGCAGCACCCGCGACAGGGTTATGAACACTGAAGCTTTCTTT
CASSTRDRVMNTEAFF
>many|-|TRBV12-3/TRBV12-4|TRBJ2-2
TGTGCCAGCATTCCCCCGGGTTTAGCCAACACCGGGGAGCTGTTTTTT
CASIPPGLANTGELFF
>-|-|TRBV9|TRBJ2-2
TGTGCCAGCAGCCCCCAAACAGGACTGAACACCGGGGAGCTGTTTTTT
CASSPQTGLNTGELFF
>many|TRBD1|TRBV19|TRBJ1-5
TGTGCCAGTAGTGAGCCGGGACAGGGTTATCAGCCCCAGCATTTT
CASSEPGQGYQPQHF
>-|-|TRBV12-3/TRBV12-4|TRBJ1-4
TGTGCCAGCCGCTTCGGGGGGACTAATGAAAAACTGTTTTTT
CASRFGGTNEKLFF
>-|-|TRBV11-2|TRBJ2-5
TGTGCCAGCAGCTTACTCGACTGGCAAGAGACCCAGTACTTC
CASSLLDWQETQYF
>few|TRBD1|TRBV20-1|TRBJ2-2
TGCAGTGCTAGTAGGGGGCGCGGCGGGGAGCTGTTTTTT
CSASRGRGGELFF
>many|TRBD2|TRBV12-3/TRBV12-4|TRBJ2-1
TGTGCCAGCAGTCGGGGGGGGCCCGAGGAGCAGTTCTTC
CASSRGGPEEQFF
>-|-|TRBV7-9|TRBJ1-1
TGTGCCAGCAGCACCACTGAAGCTTTCTTT
CASSTTEAFF
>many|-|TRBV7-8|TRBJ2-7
TGTGCCAGCAGTTTCGAGGTTATGGCAGCCTCCTACGAGCAGTACTTC
CASSFEVMAASYEQYF
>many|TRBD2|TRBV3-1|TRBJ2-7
TGTGCCAGCAGCCCCCGGTCGGCTAGCGGTCTCTACGAGCAGTACTTC
CASSPRSASGLYEQYF
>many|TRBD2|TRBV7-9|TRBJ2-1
TGTGCCAGCAGCCGAACAGCGGGGCACAATGAGCAGTTCTTC
CASSRTAGHNEQFF
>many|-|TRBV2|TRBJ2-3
TGTGCCAGCAAGGGACTCCTGCGTCAGTATTTT
CASKGLLRQYF
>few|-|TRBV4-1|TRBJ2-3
TGCGCCAGCAGCCAACATGGGGTGGAGGCAGATACGCAGTATTTT
CASSQHGVEADTQYF
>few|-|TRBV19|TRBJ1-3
TGTGCCAGTAGTCCGCGCCGCGGGTACTCTGGAAACACCATATATTTT
CASSPRRGYSGNTIYF
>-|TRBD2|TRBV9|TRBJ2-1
TGTGCCAGCAACTTAGCGGGAAGGGCCTACAATGAGCAGTTCTTC
CASNLAGRAYNEQFF
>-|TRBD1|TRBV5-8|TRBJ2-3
TGTGCCAGCAGCACCGGACAGGGGAGGGCAGATACGCAGTATTTT
CASSTGQGRADTQYF
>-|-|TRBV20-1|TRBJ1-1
TGCAGTGCATTTCGGCGCACTGAAGCTTTCTTT
CSAFRRTEAFF
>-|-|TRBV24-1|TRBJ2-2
TGTGCCACCAGTGAAATGGGACGGGGAGAGGCCGGGGAGCTGTTTTTT
CATSEMGRGEAGELFF
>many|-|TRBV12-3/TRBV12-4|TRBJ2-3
TGTGCCAGCAGTTTGGCCCGGCGGAGATCCACAGATACGCAGTATTTT
CASSLARRRSTDTQYF
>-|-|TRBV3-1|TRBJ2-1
TGTGCCAGCAGCCAAGGGGGCCCACACAGCTCCTACAATGAGCAGTTCTTC
CASSQGGPHSSYNEQFF
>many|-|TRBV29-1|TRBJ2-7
TGCAGCGTTGTCGGACTGTACGAGCAGTACTTC
CSVVGLYEQYF
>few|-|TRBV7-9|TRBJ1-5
TGTGCCAGCAGCAAAGGACCCGGTGAAGTGCCCCAGCATTTT
CASSKGPGEVPQHF
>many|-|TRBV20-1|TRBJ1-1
TGCAGTGTCCCGGACGCGGGTGCGGGACACACTGAAGCTTTCTTT
CSVPDAGAGHTEAFF
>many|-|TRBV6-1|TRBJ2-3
TGTGCCAGCAGCCGAAACACAGATACGCAGTATTTT
CASSRNTDTQYF
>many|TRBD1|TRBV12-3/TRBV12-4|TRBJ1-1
TGTGCCAGCACCTTGGACAGGGCCTCTGAAGCTTTCTTT
CASTLDRASEAFF
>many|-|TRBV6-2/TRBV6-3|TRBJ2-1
TGTGCCAGCAGAAAGACTGGGGCCAGCTCCTACAATGAGCAGTTCTTC
CASRKTGASSYNEQFF
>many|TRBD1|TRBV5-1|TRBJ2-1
TGCGCCAGCAGCTTGCGACAGGGACAGGGTAATGAGCAGTTCTTC
CASSLRQGQGNEQFF
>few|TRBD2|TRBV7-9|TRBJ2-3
TGTGCCAGCAGCGTCGGGACTAGCACCGCAGATACGCAGTATTTT
CASSVGTSTADTQYF
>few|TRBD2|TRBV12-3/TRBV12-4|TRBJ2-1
TGTGCCAGCAGTGGACTAGCGGGAGGGCCGGGTGAGCAGTTCTTC
CASSGLAGGPGEQFF
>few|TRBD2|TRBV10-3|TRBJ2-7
TGTGCCATCAGTGAGTCGAAGCCTAGCGGGCTGAGCTCCTACGAGCAGTACTTC
CAISESKPSGLSSYEQYF